In this sample, the clone carrying this T cell receptor (beta chain) turned up once. This sample was included in a study of beta chain features in type 1 diabetes. What was sequenced were expressed TCRB transcripts, since all of the isolated RNA had been reverse transcribed. Repertoires were generated with immunoSEQ multiplex PCR, while TCRdb's copy carries only in-frame clones and drops some. The table lists 240,000 or so clones, approximately 70% of them singletons, with about 0.05% in the top ten. V was clipped by 7 bases and J by 8 bases; unmatched bases: 5. The CDR3 contains 14 residues. Germline values: CDR1 SEHNR, CDR2 FQNEAQ (reference sequence).

The chain uses TRBV7-9 and TRBJ1-6; 10 nucleotides align to TRBD1. This sequence was found in a man aged 25-45 years in good health. Material: naive CD4+ T cells from blood. DNA of the CDR3: TGTGCCAGCACTCCGGGACAGGGGTATTCACCCCTCCACTTT. Its protein is CASTPGQGYSPLHF.